A selection of T cell receptor beta chains follows, all from one sample in a study of cytomegalovirus exposure and HLA in healthy donors. Data came from immunoSEQ multiplex PCR; TCRdb stores just in-frame clones and leaves some out. The data show over 90,000 clones, roughly 77% seen once. Sequencing used PBMCs. Receptors were obtained from a woman in her late teens or twenties in good health and CMV-seropositive. The CDR3 runs from the conserved cysteine through the conserved F or W. A D gene is named only where the DNA matches it firmly. Size is stated for part of the rows, as once, few or many counts, or as a class when the clone is expanded.

j_call	clone_size	d_call	v_call	cdr3_nt	cdr3_aa
TRBJ1-1	NA	TRBD1	TRBV15	TGTGCCACCAGCAGAGACATGACAGGGGGCGTACGAACTGAAGCTTTCTTT	CATSRDMTGGVRTEAFF
TRBJ2-7	NA	TRBD1	TRBV6-1	TGTGCCAGCAGTGTCCGGGGACAGGGGTACGAGCAGTACTTC	CASSVRGQGYEQYF
TRBJ1-2	NA	NA	TRBV28	TGTGCCAGCAGTTTAAGGGGGTCCTATGGCTACACCTTC	CASSLRGSYGYTF
TRBJ2-2	once	TRBD2	TRBV2	TGTGCCACTTTGACTAGCGGGAGGGCCGGGGAGCTGTTTTTT	CATLTSGRAGELFF
TRBJ1-6	NA	TRBD1	TRBV4-1	TGCGCCAGCAGCCAAGAGGGGACAGGGGCTAATTCACCCCTCCACTTT	CASSQEGTGANSPLHF
TRBJ2-5	NA	NA	TRBV6-1	TGTGCCAGCAGTGAAGCGAATAGGGGGGGCCGCCAAGAGACCCAGTACTTC	CASSEANRGGRQETQYF
TRBJ2-3	NA	TRBD1	TRBV6-5	TGTGCCAGCAGAACACAGGGGCCCTTAACAGATACGCAGTATTTT	CASRTQGPLTDTQYF
TRBJ2-1	NA	NA	TRBV7-2	TGTGCCAGCAGCTTACAGGGGACCTACAATGAGCAGTTCTTC	CASSLQGTYNEQFF
TRBJ2-1	NA	TRBD1	TRBV30	TGTGCCTGGAGCGGGGGACAGGGAGTAAGGCATGAGCAGTTCTTC	CAWSGGQGVRHEQFF
TRBJ2-7	NA	TRBD1	TRBV5-4	TGTGCCAGCAGCGGGACAGGGGGCTACGAGCAGTACTTC	CASSGTGGYEQYF
TRBJ2-1	NA	TRBD2	TRBV14	TGTGCCAGCAGCCAAAGGGGAGGGGCGAGAACCTACAATGAGCAGTTCTTC	CASSQRGGARTYNEQFF
TRBJ2-7	NA	NA	TRBV5-1	TGCGCCAGCAGCCCGGGACACCTCTACGAGCAGTACTTC	CASSPGHLYEQYF
TRBJ1-4	NA	NA	TRBV28	TGTGCCAGCAGTGAGACAGCCACTAATGAAAAACTGTTTTTT	CASSETATNEKLFF
TRBJ2-7	NA	TRBD1	TRBV6-6	TGTGCCAGCAGTTACTCGGACAGGTACGAGCAGTACTTC	CASSYSDRYEQYF
TRBJ1-1	NA	NA	TRBV18	TGTGCCAGCTCACCGACGGGAGGGGACACTGAAGCTTTCTTT	CASSPTGGDTEAFF
TRBJ1-2	few	TRBD1	TRBV6-5	TGTGCCAGCAGTTACTCCGGGACAGGGGGCGGCTATGGCTACACCTTC	CASSYSGTGGGYGYTF
TRBJ1-4	NA	NA	TRBV9	TGTGCCAGCACCAAGACAGCAACTAATGAAAAACTGTTTTTT	CASTKTATNEKLFF
TRBJ2-1	once	NA	TRBV7-7	TGTGCTAGCAGCTTGGGACAATACTACAATGAGCAGTTCTTC	CASSLGQYYNEQFF
TRBJ1-3	NA	TRBD1	TRBV7-9	TGTGCCAGCAGCTTAGTGACAGGGCCTGGAAACACCATATATTTT	CASSLVTGPGNTIYF
TRBJ1-1	NA	TRBD1	TRBV2	TGTGCCAGCAGTGACAGGGGGGATACTGAAGCTTTCTTT	CASSDRGDTEAFF
TRBJ1-1	NA	TRBD1	TRBV30	TGTGCCTGGATAGACAGGGACACTGAAGCTTTCTTT	CAWIDRDTEAFF
TRBJ1-1	NA	NA	TRBV14	TGTGCCAGCAGCCGGACCGGGGGTGAAGCTTTCTTT	CASSRTGGEAFF
TRBJ2-7	few	NA	TRBV4-1	TGCGCCAGCAGCCAAGTGTCGCAGATTTCCTACGAGCAGTACTTC	CASSQVSQISYEQYF
TRBJ2-1	NA	TRBD2	TRBV7-9	TGTGCCAGCAGCTTTGGGACTAGTTTGAATGAGCAGTTCTTC	CASSFGTSLNEQFF
TRBJ2-7	NA	NA	TRBV6-5	TGTGCCAGCAGTTTACAGGGCACCTACGAGCAGTACTTC	CASSLQGTYEQYF
TRBJ2-1	NA	TRBD2	TRBV6-4	TGTGCCAGCAGCGCTAGCGGGGGCTACAATGAGCAGTTCTTC	CASSASGGYNEQFF
TRBJ2-1	NA	TRBD2	TRBV7-3	TGTGCCAGCGGACTAGCGAGATACGGTGAGCAGTTCTTC	CASGLARYGEQFF
TRBJ2-5	NA	TRBD2	TRBV9	TGTGCCAGCAGCGCAGGGCCGTGGGGACTAGGGCAAGAGACCCAGTACTTC	CASSAGPWGLGQETQYF
TRBJ1-1	NA	NA	TRBV6-5	TGTGCCGTTACAGGGAAATTGAACACTGAAGCTTTCTTT	CAVTGKLNTEAFF
TRBJ2-7	few	TRBD1	TRBV6-5	TGTGCCAGCGGACGAGACAGGGTATCCTACGAGCAGTACTTC	CASGRDRVSYEQYF
TRBJ2-7	NA	NA	TRBV14	TGTGCCAGCAGCCTAGGGGATTACGAGCAGTACTTC	CASSLGDYEQYF
TRBJ1-2	few	NA	TRBV15	TGTGCCACCGGACCCGGGGATGGCTACACCTTC	CATGPGDGYTF
TRBJ2-1	once	NA	TRBV27	TGTGCCAGCGTCTCAGGGGCGGGAGTGGTTTACAATGAGCAGTTCTTC	CASVSGAGVVYNEQFF
TRBJ1-1	NA	NA	TRBV28	TGTGCCACTCACTCCGTCCCGGGGGCTGAAGCTTTCTTT	CATHSVPGAEAFF
TRBJ2-2	few	NA	TRBV25-1	TGTGCCAGCAGTGAATCGGTGGCAGGCACCGGGGAGCTGTTTTTT	CASSESVAGTGELFF
TRBJ2-1	NA	TRBD2	TRBV27	TGTGCCAGCAGTTTATCGCCTACTAGCGGGAAGGGCAATGAGCAGTTCTTC	CASSLSPTSGKGNEQFF
TRBJ1-1	few	NA	TRBV6-5	TGTGCCAGCAGTTACTTCGGGGAAAACACTGAAGCTTTCTTT	CASSYFGENTEAFF
TRBJ2-1	NA	NA	TRBV4-2	TGTGCCAGCAGCCAAGATGGAGAGGGAAGCTCCTACAATGAGCAGTTCTTC	CASSQDGEGSSYNEQFF
TRBJ2-5	NA	TRBD2	TRBV4-2	TGTGCCAGCAGCGACCAGCGGGAGGCTCTAGAGACCCAGTACTTC	CASSDQREALETQYF
TRBJ1-4	NA	NA	TRBV4-3	TGCGCCAGCAGCCAAGATTGGGGGCGGCCGGATGAAAAACTGTTTTTT	CASSQDWGRPDEKLFF
TRBJ2-7	NA	TRBD1	TRBV27	TGTGCCAGCAGTTTCCCGCAGGGGGCCTCCTACGAGCAGTACTTC	CASSFPQGASYEQYF
TRBJ2-7	NA	TRBD2	TRBV5-4	TGTGCCAGTAGCGGGCCACCGCACGAGCAGTACTTC	CASSGPPHEQYF
TRBJ1-6	NA	NA	TRBV2	TGTGCCAGCCTGGAGCGCGTCTCCCTCCACTTT	CASLERVSLHF
TRBJ2-7	NA	NA	TRBV28	TGTGCCACCGAACAGGAGGGGCATGCCTACGAGCAGTACTTC	CATEQEGHAYEQYF